These 21 T cell receptor beta chains came from one sample sequenced in a study of CD8 T cells in ankylosing spondylitis. Each CDR3 protein gets one entry after TCRdb re-called the 5' RACE reads with MiXCR. The sample holds about 160,000 distinct CDR3 sequences, around 43% seen once. Sequences were obtained from synovial fluid, either unsorted or a sorted T cell fraction (not recorded which). The receptors come from a male donor with ankylosing spondylitis.

In this sample, this clonotype turned up a few times. The chain recombines TRBV6-2 or TRBV6-3 with TRBJ2-2; 13 bases are shared with TRBD2. Germline CDR1 reads MNHEY; CDR2 reads SVGEGT. The V segment lost 5 bases and the J segment 4 bases; nucleotides outside the gene matches: 10. The CDR3 extends over 18 amino acids. The CDR3: CASSPRTSGSLGTGELFF. CDR3 in DNA: TGTGCCAGCAGTCCACGGACTAGCGGGAGCTTGGGCACCGGGGAGCTGTTTTTT.

The sample holds a few counts of this clonotype. V usage is TRBV7-8 and J usage is TRBJ2-7; 10 bases map to TRBD1. CDR1 is SGHVS, CDR2 FQNEAQ, per germline. The trim removed 5 bases at V and 3 bases at J, leaving 13 bases unmatched. The CDR3 has 17 amino acids. The CDR3, as DNA: TGTGCCAGCAGCCACTTCGAGGGGGACAGGGGCAACTACGAGCAGTACTTC. Its protein is CASSHFEGDRGNYEQYF.

This clonotype came up a few times. The chain combines TRBV3-1 with TRBJ2-5, with 12 bases matching TRBD2. Germline V gene lookup returns CDR1 LGHDT and CDR2 YNNKEL (reference sequence). The CDR3 length is 17 residues. V lost 3 bases and J lost 2; bases outside the gene matches: 7. CDR3 region: CASSQGLAGYRQETQYF. The CDR3, as DNA: TGTGCCAGCAGCCAGGGACTAGCGGGTTATAGGCAAGAGACCCAGTACTTC.

This chain connects TRBV28 to TRBJ1-2; D is unresolved. The CDR3 runs 16 residues. The germline V and J ends were trimmed by 3 bases and 4 bases, with 18 bases remaining between them. Germline loops: CDR1 MDHEN, CDR2 SYDVKM. In nucleotides, the CDR3 is TGTGCCAGCAGTTTCGAAGTGATGGGAAGGAGCTATGGCTACACCTTC. The encoded protein is CASSFEVMGRSYGYTF.

The V call is TRBV6-2 or TRBV6-3, the J call TRBJ2-7; no clear D. The CDR3 runs to 13 residues. The germline CDR1 and CDR2 sequences are MNHEY and SVGEGT. V was shortened by 2 bases and J by 4 bases, with 9 bases between the two germline ends. The CDR3 bases are TGTGCCAGCAGTTACAACCCCTTATACGAGCAGTACTTC. Its protein product is CASSYNPLYEQYF.

This chain uses TRBV7-9 with TRBJ2-2, with 11 nucleotides matching TRBD1. The germline V gene encodes CDR1 SEHNR and CDR2 FQNEAQ (reference sequence). The CDR3 length is 15 residues. The V segment lost 3 bases and the J segment 5 bases; nucleotides outside the gene matches: 2. The CDR3 sequence: CASSFRDRGTGELFF. CDR3 nucleotides: TGTGCCAGCAGCTTCCGGGACAGGGGGACCGGGGAGCTGTTTTTT.

The genes are TRBV7-2 and TRBJ2-1; D is ambiguous. CDR3 length: 14 amino acids. Trimming stripped 2 bases from V and 7 bases from J, with 12 bases between. Germline assignment: CDR1 SGHTA and CDR2 FQGNSA. CDR3 bases: TGTGCCAGCAGCTTATTTGGGTTCTGGAATGAGCAGTTCTTC. It translates to CASSLFGFWNEQFF. Filled out from reference TRBV7-2 and TRBJ2-1, the complete variable domain reads GAGVSQSPSNKVTEKGKDVELRCDPISGHTALYWYRQSLGQGLEFLIYFQGNSAPDKSGLPSDRFSAERTGGSVSTLTIQRTQQEDSAVYLCASSLFGFWNEQFFGPGTRLTVL.

This clonotype has a handful of counts. The V call is TRBV16, the J call TRBJ2-3, with D hard to call. The V gene lost 2 bases and the J gene lost 6 bases, with 9 bases spanning the gap. There are 13 residues in the CDR3. CDR1 and CDR2 from the germline V gene are KGHSY and FQNENV. CDR3: CASSQLHGDTQYF. DNA of the CDR3: TGTGCCAGCAGCCAACTCCATGGGGATACGCAGTATTTT.

This chain connects TRBV11-1 to TRBJ2-7, with unresolved D. The CDR3 runs 13 residues. V lost 5 bases to trimming and J lost 3 bases, with 11 bases between them. CDR1 and CDR2 from the germline V gene are SGHAT and FQDESV (reference sequence). The CDR3 sequence is CASSGDGNYEQYF. CDR3 nucleotides: TGTGCCAGCAGCGGCGACGGAAACTACGAGCAGTACTTC.

This clonotype came up once. This chain uses TRBV29-1 with TRBJ2-3; 12 nucleotides line up with TRBD2. Germline assignment: CDR1 SQVTM and CDR2 ANQGSEA. The CDR3 is made up of 14 amino acids. The junction had 4 bases not matched to a gene; V was cut back by 8 bases and J by 1 base. CDR3 sequence reads: CSIRTSGGTDTQYF. In DNA, the CDR3 is TGCAGCATACGGACTAGCGGGGGCACAGATACGCAGTATTTT.

The chain's CDR3 is CASKDRYRVANEQYF. The CDR3 nucleotides are TGTGCCAGCAAAGACAGGTACAGGGTAGCTAACGAGCAGTACTTC. The chain recombines TRBV2 with TRBJ2-7; D may be TRBD1 (6 bases). Germline CDR1 reads SNHLY; CDR2 reads FYNNEI. The length of the CDR3 is 15 residues. Trimming took off 7 bases at V and 5 bases at J, with 21 bases between the two ends. Filled out from reference TRBV2 and TRBJ2-7, the complete variable domain reads EPEVTQTPSHQVTQMGQEVILRCVPISNHLYFYWYRQILGQKVEFLVSFYNNEISEKSEIFDDQFSVERPDGSNFTLKIRSTKLEDSAMYFCASKDRYRVANEQYFGPGTRLTVT.

This clonotype has only a few counts. The gene calls are TRBV9 and TRBJ1-4; D gene unclear. CDR1 SGDLS and CDR2 YYNGEE come from the germline V gene. The V end lost 4 bases, the J end lost 5 bases, and 18 bases lay between the germline ends. The CDR3 totals 16 residues. CDR3 loop: CASSPWLAGENEKLFF. CDR3 nucleotide sequence: TGTGCCAGCAGCCCGTGGCTAGCAGGAGAGAATGAAAAACTGTTTTTT.

This clonotype was seen only a few times. This sequence joins TRBV10-3 and TRBJ1-5; D is ambiguous. CDR1 and CDR2 (germline): ENHRY, SYGVKD. This CDR3 contains 12 residues. V was trimmed by 0 bases and J by 5 bases, leaving 2 bases between them. In DNA, the CDR3 is TGTGCCATCAGTGAGTCGGATCAGCCCCAGCATTTT. It specifies CAISESDQPQHF.

This clonotype was counted only a few times. The chain recombines TRBV28 with TRBJ1-2; a weak D match, TRBD1 (5 bases). The CDR3 length is 14 residues. Trimming took off 3 bases at V and 4 bases at J, with 12 bases between the two ends. From germline, CDR1 is MDHEN and CDR2 SYDVKM. In nucleotides, the CDR3 is TGTGCCAGCAGTTTGGGGCAGAACCCCTATGGCTACACCTTC. Its protein product is CASSLGQNPYGYTF.

The chain recombines TRBV18 with TRBJ2-7; maybe TRBD2 (6 bases). Between the trimmed V and J ends, which lost 0 bases and 3 bases, there was a span of 15 bases. Germline V gene data show CDR1 as KGHSH and CDR2 as LQKENI. The CDR3 has 16 amino acids. CDR3: CASSPPGLPWGYEQYF. The CDR3 nucleotides read TGTGCCAGCTCACCACCGGGACTCCCGTGGGGCTACGAGCAGTACTTC.

This clonotype showed up just a few times. V gene TRBV7-6 combines with J gene TRBJ1-1, with TRBD1 matching 7 bases. Germline CDR1 SGHVS, CDR2 FNYEAQ. Trimming removed 2 bases from V and 1 base from J; junction bases left unmatched: 7. The CDR3 has 16 amino acids. The CDR3 DNA sequence: TGTGCCAGCAGCTTAAGGGCTGGGACAGCGAACACTGAAGCTTTCTTT. Translation: CASSLRAGTANTEAFF.

For the CDR3, the DNA is TGCAGCGTTGAAGTGGGGGACGGATATATCTATGGCTACACCTTC. Its translation is CSVEVGDGYIYGYTF. V is TRBV29-1 and J is TRBJ1-2; a possible D gene is TRBD1 (5 bases). The ends were cut back, 1 base at V and 4 bases at J, with 16 bases in the middle. Germline V gene data show CDR1 as SQVTM and CDR2 as ANQGSEA. The CDR3 covers 15 residues.

This clonotype came up a few times. J is TRBJ2-7 and V is TRBV5-6, with D possibly TRBD1 on 5 matching bases. The CDR3 covers 14 residues. The V gene lost 2 bases and the J gene lost 2 bases, with 11 bases spanning the gap. Germline CDR1 SGHDT, CDR2 YYEEEE. The CDR3 loop is CASSFQGMPYEQYF. DNA of the CDR3: TGTGCCAGCAGCTTCCAGGGAATGCCCTACGAGCAGTACTTC.

V is TRBV21-1 and J is TRBJ2-3; the D call TRBD1 from the table was never checked on the DNA. TRBV21-1 is a pseudogene. The CDR3 runs to 15 residues. CDR3 bases: TGTGCCAGCAGCCCCTTGGGTCAGGGCACAGATACGCAGTATTTT. It yields the protein CASSPLGQGTDTQYF.

The chain is built from TRBV12-3 or TRBV12-4 and TRBJ1-1; D ambiguous. V was clipped by 6 bases and J by 5 bases, with 13 bases between them. CDR3 size: 13 residues. The CDR3 region has the DNA TGTGCCAGCAGACCCCGGGAAGGGACTGAAGCTTTCTTT. It specifies CASRPREGTEAFF.

This clonotype was observed many times. The genes are TRBV21-1 and TRBJ2-3; the table names TRBD2, a call not compared with the DNA. TRBV21-1 is a listed pseudogene. The CDR3 has 15 residues. This CDR3 is CASGGGTREIDTQYF. In DNA form, the CDR3 reads TGTGCCAGCGGAGGCGGGACTAGGGAAATTGATACGCAGTATTTT.